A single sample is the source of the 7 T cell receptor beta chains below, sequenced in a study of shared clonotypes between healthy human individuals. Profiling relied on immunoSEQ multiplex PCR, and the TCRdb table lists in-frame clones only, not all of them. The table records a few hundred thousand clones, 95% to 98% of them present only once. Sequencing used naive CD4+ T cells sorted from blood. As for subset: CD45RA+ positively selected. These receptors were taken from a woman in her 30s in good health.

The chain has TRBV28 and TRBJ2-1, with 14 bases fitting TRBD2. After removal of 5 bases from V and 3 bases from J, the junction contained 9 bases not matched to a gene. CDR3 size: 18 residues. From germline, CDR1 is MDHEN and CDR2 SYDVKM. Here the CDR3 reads CASSPSGLAGGFYNEQFF. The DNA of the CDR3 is TGTGCCAGCAGTCCTTCAGGACTAGCGGGAGGTTTCTACAATGAGCAGTTCTTC.

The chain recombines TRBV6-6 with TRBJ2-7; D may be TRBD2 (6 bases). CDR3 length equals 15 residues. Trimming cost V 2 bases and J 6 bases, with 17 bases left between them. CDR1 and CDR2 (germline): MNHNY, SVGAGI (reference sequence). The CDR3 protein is CASSYSEYLGGEQYF. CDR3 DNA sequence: TGTGCCAGCAGTTACAGCGAGTATTTGGGAGGCGAGCAGTACTTC.

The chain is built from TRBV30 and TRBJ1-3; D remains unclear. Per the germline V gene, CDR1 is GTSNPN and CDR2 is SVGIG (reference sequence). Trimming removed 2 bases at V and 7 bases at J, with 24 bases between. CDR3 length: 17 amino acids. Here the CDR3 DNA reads TGTGCCTGGAGTCGTTCGGGAGCAGGATACGATAGGAACACCATATATTTT. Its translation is CAWSRSGAGYDRNTIYF.

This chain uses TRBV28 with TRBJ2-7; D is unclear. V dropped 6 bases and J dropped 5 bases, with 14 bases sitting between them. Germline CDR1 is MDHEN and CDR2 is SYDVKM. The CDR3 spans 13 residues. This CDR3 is CASRGSLVHEQYF. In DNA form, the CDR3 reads TGTGCCAGCAGAGGTAGTTTAGTCCACGAGCAGTACTTC.

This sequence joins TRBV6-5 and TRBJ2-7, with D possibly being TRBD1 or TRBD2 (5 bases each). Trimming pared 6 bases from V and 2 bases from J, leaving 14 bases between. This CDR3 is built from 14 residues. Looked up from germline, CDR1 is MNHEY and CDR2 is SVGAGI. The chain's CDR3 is CASSPGTRTYEQYF. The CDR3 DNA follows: TGTGCCAGCAGCCCCGGGACGCGTACCTACGAGCAGTACTTC.

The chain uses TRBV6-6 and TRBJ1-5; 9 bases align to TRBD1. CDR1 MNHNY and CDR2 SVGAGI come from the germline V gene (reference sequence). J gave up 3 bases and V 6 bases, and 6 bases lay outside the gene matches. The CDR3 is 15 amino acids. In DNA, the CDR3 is TGTGCCAGCAGATCGGACAGGGGCCCCAATCAGCCCCAGCATTTT. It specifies CASRSDRGPNQPQHF.

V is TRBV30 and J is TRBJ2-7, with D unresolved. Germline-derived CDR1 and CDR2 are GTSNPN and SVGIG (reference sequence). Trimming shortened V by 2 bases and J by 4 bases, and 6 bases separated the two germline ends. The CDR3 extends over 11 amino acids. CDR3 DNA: TGTGCCTGGAGTAATCCGTACGAGCAGTACTTC. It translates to CAWSNPYEQYF.